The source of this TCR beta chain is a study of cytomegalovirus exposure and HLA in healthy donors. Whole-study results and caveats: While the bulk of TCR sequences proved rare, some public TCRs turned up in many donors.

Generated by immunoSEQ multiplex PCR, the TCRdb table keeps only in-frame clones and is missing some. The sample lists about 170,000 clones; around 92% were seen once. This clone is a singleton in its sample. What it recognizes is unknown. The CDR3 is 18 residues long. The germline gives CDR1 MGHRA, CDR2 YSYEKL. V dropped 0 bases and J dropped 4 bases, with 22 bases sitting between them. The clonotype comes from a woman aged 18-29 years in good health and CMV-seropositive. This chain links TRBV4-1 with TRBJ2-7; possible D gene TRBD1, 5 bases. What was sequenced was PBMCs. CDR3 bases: TGCGCCAGCAGCCAAGAACCCCCAAACGGGCAGGGTATGTACGAGCAGTACTTC. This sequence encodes CASSQEPPNGQGMYEQYF.